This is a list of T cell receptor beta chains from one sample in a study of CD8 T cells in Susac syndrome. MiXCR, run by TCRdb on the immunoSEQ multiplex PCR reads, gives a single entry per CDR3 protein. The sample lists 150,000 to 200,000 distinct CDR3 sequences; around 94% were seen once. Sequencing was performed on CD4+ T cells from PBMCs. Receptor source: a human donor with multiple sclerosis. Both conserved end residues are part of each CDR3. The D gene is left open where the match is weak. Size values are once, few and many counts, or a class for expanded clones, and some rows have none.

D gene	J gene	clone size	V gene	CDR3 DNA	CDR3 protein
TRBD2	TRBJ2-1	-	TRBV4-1	TGCGCCAGCAGCCAAGTAGCGGGACGGGAGCAGTTCTTC	CASSQVAGREQFF
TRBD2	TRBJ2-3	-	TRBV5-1	TGCGCCAGCAGCTTGGAACTAGCGGGAGTGGGAACAGATACGCAGTATTTT	CASSLELAGVGTDTQYF
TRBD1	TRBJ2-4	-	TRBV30	TGTGCCTGGAGTGTTGGTCCTAGGGGACAGAGATACCTAGCCAAAAACATTCAGTACTTC	CAWSVGPRGQRYLAKNIQYF
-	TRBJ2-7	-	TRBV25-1	TGTGCCAGCAGTGAAAGGGCGGGGAGCTCCTACGAGCAGTACTTC	CASSERAGSSYEQYF
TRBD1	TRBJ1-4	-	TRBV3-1	TGTGCCAGCAGCCAACGACAGGGGTGGGGTGAAAAACTGTTTTTT	CASSQRQGWGEKLFF
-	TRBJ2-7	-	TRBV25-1	TGTGCCAGCAGTGATTGGCAGGGTCGGCCCGAGCAGTACTTC	CASSDWQGRPEQYF
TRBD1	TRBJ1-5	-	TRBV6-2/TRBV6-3	TGTGCCAGCACCCCGAGACAGGGGGCTCCCAGTCGGAGGTGGCCCCAGCATTTT	CASTPRQGAPSRRWPQHF
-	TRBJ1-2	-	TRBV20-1	TGCAGTGCGAGCAGAGATGTTTCGGGGTATGGCTACACCTTC	CSASRDVSGYGYTF
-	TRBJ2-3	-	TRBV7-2	TGTGCCAGCAGCTTAGCGCCCCGGGGTACGCAGTATTTT	CASSLAPRGTQYF
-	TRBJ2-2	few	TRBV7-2	TGTGCCAGCAGCTCTCTCAATACCGGGGAGCTGTTTTTT	CASSSLNTGELFF
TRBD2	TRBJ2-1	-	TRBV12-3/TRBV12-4	TGTGCCAGCAGTTTAGTTGCGGGAGGTGCCTACAATGAGCAGTTCTTC	CASSLVAGGAYNEQFF
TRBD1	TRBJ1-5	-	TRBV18	TGTGCCAGCTCCAGGGGGACAGCCGACAATCAGCCCCAGCATTTT	CASSRGTADNQPQHF
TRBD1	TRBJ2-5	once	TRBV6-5	TGTGCCACCTATCCGACAGGGGGCCTTGGAGAGACCCAGTACTTC	CATYPTGGLGETQYF
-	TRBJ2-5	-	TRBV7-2	TGTGCCAGCAGCTTAACGTCACAAAAAGAGACCCAGTACTTC	CASSLTSQKETQYF
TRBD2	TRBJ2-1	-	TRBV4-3	TGCGCCAGCAGCCAAGCCCCCGCCGGGGGATGGACTAGCGGGAATGAGCAGTTCTTC	CASSQAPAGGWTSGNEQFF
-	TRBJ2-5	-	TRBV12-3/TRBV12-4	TGTGCCAGCAGCGAGGCCGGGACGGAAGAGACCCAGTACTTC	CASSEAGTEETQYF
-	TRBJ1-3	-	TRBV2	TGTGCCAGCAGTGGCAGGGTAGCTGGAAACACCATATATTTT	CASSGRVAGNTIYF
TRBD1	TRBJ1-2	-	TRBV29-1	TGCAGCGCCGCCGGGACAGGGGACGGCTACACCTTC	CSAAGTGDGYTF
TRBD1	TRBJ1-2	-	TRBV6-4	TGTGCCAGCAGTGTCGCACAGGGGGACGGCTACACCTTC	CASSVAQGDGYTF
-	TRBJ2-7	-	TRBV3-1	TGTGCCAGCAGGGACGGCTCCTACGAGCAGTACTTC	CASRDGSYEQYF
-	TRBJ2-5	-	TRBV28	TGTGCCAGCAGCCTACTCCAGACCCAGTACTTC	CASSLLQTQYF
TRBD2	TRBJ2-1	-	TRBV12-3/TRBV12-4	TGTGCCAGCAGAATAGAGACTAGCTCCCATAATGAGCAGTTCTTC	CASRIETSSHNEQFF
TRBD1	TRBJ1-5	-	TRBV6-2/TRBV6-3	TGTGCCAGCAGTTTCACAGGGGACGGGGGCAATCAGCCCCAGCATTTT	CASSFTGDGGNQPQHF
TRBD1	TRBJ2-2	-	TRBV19	TGTGCCAGTAGGACCGGGGGACAGGGATCCGCCGGGGAGCTGTTTTTT	CASRTGGQGSAGELFF
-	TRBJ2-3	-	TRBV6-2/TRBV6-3	TGTGCCAGCAGTTACGAGGCAGATACGCAGTATTTT	CASSYEADTQYF
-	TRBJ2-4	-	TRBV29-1	TGCAGCGTCCGGCAGGGTAATTCGGAGGACATTCAGTACTTC	CSVRQGNSEDIQYF
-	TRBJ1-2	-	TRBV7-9	TGTGCCAGCAGCTCCCCCCCCCGGCAGGGGAGGTGGGGCTACACCTTC	CASSSPPRQGRWGYTF
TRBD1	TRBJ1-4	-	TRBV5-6	TGTGCCAGCAGCTTGGGGAGACAGGGAACTAATGAAAAACTGTTTTTT	CASSLGRQGTNEKLFF
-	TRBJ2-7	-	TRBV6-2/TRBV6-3	TGTGCCAGCAGGACGTTGTGGCGGGCTCACGAGCAGTACTTC	CASRTLWRAHEQYF
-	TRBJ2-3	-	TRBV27	TGTGCCAGCAGTTCCCAGCCTCTCCCTAGCACAGATACGCAGTATTTT	CASSSQPLPSTDTQYF
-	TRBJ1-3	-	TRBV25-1	TGTGCCAGCAGTGAACGAGGGAGAGGAAACACCATATATTTT	CASSERGRGNTIYF
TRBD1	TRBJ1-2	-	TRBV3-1	TGTGCCAGCAGCCAAGTGGACAGGGGGAATCCTACCTTC	CASSQVDRGNPTF
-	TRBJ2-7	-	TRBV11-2	TGTGCCAGCAGCTTAGGATTGAGAATTGGTTGGAACGGAGAAACCTACGAGCAGTACTTC	CASSLGLRIGWNGETYEQYF
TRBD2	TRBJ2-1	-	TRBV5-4	TGTGCCAGTAGACTAGCGGGAGGAGTCAATGAGCAGTTCTTC	CASRLAGGVNEQFF
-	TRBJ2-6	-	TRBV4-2	TGTGCCAGCAGCGTGATGCCCCAGCTCTCTGGGGCCAACGTCCTGACTTTC	CASSVMPQLSGANVLTF
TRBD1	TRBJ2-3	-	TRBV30	TGTGCCTACCGGGACAGGGGAACAGATACGCAGTATTTT	CAYRDRGTDTQYF
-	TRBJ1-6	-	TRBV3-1	TGTGCCAGCAGCCGGGGGGTTGATTCACCCCTCCACTTT	CASSRGVDSPLHF
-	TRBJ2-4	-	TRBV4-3	TGCGCCAGCAGCCAAGATAGGGGAGGAAACATTCAGTACTTC	CASSQDRGGNIQYF
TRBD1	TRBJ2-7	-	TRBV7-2	TGTGCCAGCAGCTCCTCCGGGACAGTTGACTACGAGCAGTACTTC	CASSSSGTVDYEQYF
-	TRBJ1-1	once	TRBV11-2	TGTGCCAGCAGCCCCCTAGTGGTACCTGAAGCTTTCTTT	CASSPLVVPEAFF
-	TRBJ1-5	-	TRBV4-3	TGCGCCAGCAGCCAAGGGACGGGCAATCAGCCCCAGCATTTT	CASSQGTGNQPQHF
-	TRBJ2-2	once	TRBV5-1	TGCGCCAGCAGCTCCCTTCCGACTGCCCCGGAGCTGTTTTTT	CASSSLPTAPELFF
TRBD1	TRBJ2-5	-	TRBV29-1	TGCAGCGCCCAGGGTGGGGACAGGGGACCCCAAGAGACCCAGTACTTC	CSAQGGDRGPQETQYF
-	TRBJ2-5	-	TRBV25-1	TGTGCCAGCGGGGGACCGGACCAAGAGACCCAGTACTTC	CASGGPDQETQYF
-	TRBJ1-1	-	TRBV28	TGTGCCAGCCGAAATTTCACCCGGAACACTGAAGCTTTCTTT	CASRNFTRNTEAFF
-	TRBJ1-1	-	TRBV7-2	TGTGCCAGCAGCCCCCGGTGGGAGGACACTGAAGCTTTCTTT	CASSPRWEDTEAFF
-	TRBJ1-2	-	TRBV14	TGTGCCAGCAGCCATGCCGCGGGGGCTAGCTATGGCTACACCTTC	CASSHAAGASYGYTF
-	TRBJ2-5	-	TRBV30	TGTGCCTGGGGGGGGGAGACCCAGTACTTC	CAWGGETQYF
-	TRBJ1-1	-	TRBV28	TGTGCCAGCAGTTTTATAGGGACGGACACTGAAGCTTTCTTT	CASSFIGTDTEAFF
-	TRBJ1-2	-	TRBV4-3	TGCGCCAGCAGCCAAGAGCCGAGTAACTATGGCTACACCTTC	CASSQEPSNYGYTF
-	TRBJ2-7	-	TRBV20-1	TGCAGTGCTAGAGATGGGCTAGCTGTGGTCGAGCAGTACTTC	CSARDGLAVVEQYF
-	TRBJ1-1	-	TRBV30	TGTGCCTGGACCCTAGTGACTTCGGTTTTCTTT	CAWTLVTSVFF